Shown below are 13 T cell receptor beta chains from a single sample sequenced in a study of cytotoxic CD8 clonotypes in ibrutinib-treated CLL. Clones were read by immunoSEQ multiplex PCR, and TCRdb kept only the in-frame ones, dropping some. The sample lists 150,000 to 200,000 clones, over 55% occurring once. This material consisted of PBMCs, taken after 24 months of ibrutinib treatment. The receptors come from a human donor with chronic lymphocytic leukemia.

The chain is built from TRBV27 and TRBJ2-2, with TRBD2 matching 11 bases. Per the germline V gene, CDR1 is MNHEY and CDR2 is SMNVEV (reference sequence). The CDR3 consists of 20 residues. Trimming took 5 bases from V and 2 from J; bases not matched to a gene: 16. Here the CDR3 DNA reads TGTGCCAGCAGTACACCCCCCCGTAGCGGGAGGGGGGACAACACCGGGGAGCTGTTTTTT. It encodes CASSTPPRSGRGDNTGELFF.

This clone appeared a few times. The chain carries TRBV9 and TRBJ2-2; D is undetermined. Germline CDR1 and CDR2: SGDLS and YYNGEE. CDR3 size: 12 residues. The ends were cut back, 4 bases at V and 12 bases at J, with 13 bases in the middle. The CDR3: CASSPEMRQLFF. In nucleotides, the CDR3 is TGTGCCAGCAGCCCAGAGATGAGGCAGCTGTTTTTT.

This chain joins TRBV7-6 and TRBJ2-5; TRBD1 aligns across 10 bases. CDR3 size: 18 residues. With V trimmed by 5 bases and J by 3 bases, 15 bases remained unmatched. Germline V CDR1 and CDR2: SGHVS, FNYEAQ. CDR3 sequence: CASSQTRDRGNLEETQYF. The CDR3 DNA sequence: TGTGCCAGCAGCCAGACCCGGGACAGGGGCAACTTGGAAGAGACCCAGTACTTC.

This sequence joins TRBV4-2 and TRBJ1-1; 7 nucleotides match TRBD1. The ends lost 4 bases at V and 5 bases at J; junction bases unmatched: 7. The CDR3 spans 14 residues. Looked up from germline, CDR1 is LGHNA and CDR2 is YNFKEQ. The CDR3 reads CASSLTGRWTEAFF. The CDR3 DNA is TGTGCCAGCAGCCTGACAGGGAGGTGGACTGAAGCTTTCTTT.

This chain joins TRBV11-2 and TRBJ2-1, with D possibly matching TRBD2 (5 bases). V was pared by 4 bases and J by 8 bases, with 15 bases between. In germline, CDR1 is SGHAT, CDR2 FQNNGV. There are 14 residues in the CDR3. This chain's CDR3 is CASSYGLALDEQFF. CDR3 in DNA: TGTGCCAGCAGCTACGGGCTAGCTTTGGATGAGCAGTTCTTC.

This clone has only a few counts. The V and J genes are TRBV2 and TRBJ1-1; D ambiguous. This CDR3 is 13 amino acids long. V lost 8 bases and J 2 bases, leaving 12 bases between the germline ends. Germline CDR1 reads SNHLY; CDR2 reads FYNNEI. DNA of the CDR3: TGTGCCAGCCGACGAGTGCGAAACACTGAAGCTTTCTTT. Protein: CASRRVRNTEAFF.

This rearrangement joins TRBV27 to TRBJ2-7; 9 nucleotides line up with TRBD2. Germline values: CDR1 MNHEY, CDR2 SMNVEV (reference sequence). V trimming: 5 bases; J trimming: 1 base; junction bases outside the gene matches: 6. The CDR3 runs to 15 residues. CDR3 protein: CASSLLTSGSYEQYF. For the CDR3, the DNA is TGTGCCAGCAGTCTCCTGACTAGCGGATCCTACGAGCAGTACTTC.

The chain combines TRBV11-2 with TRBJ2-5; 10 positions agree with TRBD2. The V and J ends lost 8 bases and 5 bases, in that order; junction bases with no gene match: 11. Germline CDR1 SGHAT, CDR2 FQNNGV. This CDR3 has 15 amino acids. Here the CDR3 reads CASYKIAGGQETQYF. The CDR3 DNA reads as TGTGCCAGCTACAAGATAGCGGGAGGTCAGGAGACCCAGTACTTC.

The chain carries TRBV10-1 and TRBJ2-5; 12 nucleotides line up with TRBD2. J was trimmed by 0 bases and V by 6 bases; bases with no gene match: 8. CDR1 is WNHNN and CDR2 is SYGVQD in the germline V gene (reference sequence). This CDR3 is 17 amino acids long. CDR3 nucleotides: TGCGCCAGCAGCGCCGGGACTAGCGGGCCCTACCAAGAGACCCAGTACTTC. Its translation is CASSAGTSGPYQETQYF.

This clone was recorded a few times. The chain recombines TRBV5-8 with TRBJ1-2; 12 nucleotides line up with TRBD1. This CDR3 spans 16 amino acids. The germline V gene has CDR1 SGHTS and CDR2 YDEGEE. The V segment lost 4 bases and the J segment 7 bases; nucleotides outside the gene matches: 11. CDR3 protein: CASSRDRGRLVLGYTF. The CDR3 DNA reads TGTGCCAGCAGCCGGGACAGGGGGCGTCTCGTCCTTGGCTACACCTTC.

This clone has just a few counts. Different DNA sequences within this sample yield the same CDR3. CDR3 in DNA: TGTGCCAGCAGCTTGACGGGCTACGAGCAGTACTTC. It translates to CASSLTGYEQYF. The chain employs TRBV7-8 and TRBJ2-7; D is undetermined. V dropped 3 bases and J dropped 3 bases, with 6 bases sitting between them. In germline, CDR1 is SGHVS, CDR2 FQNEAQ. The CDR3 extends over 12 amino acids.

This clone was found a few times. V usage is TRBV7-9 and J usage is TRBJ1-2, with TRBD1 matching 9 bases. Germline CDR1 is SEHNR and CDR2 is FQNEAQ (reference sequence). Unmatched junction bases numbered 8, after V lost 6 bases and J lost 3 bases. This CDR3 spans 15 amino acids. Written as DNA, the CDR3 is TGTGCCAGCAGTTTCCCGGGACAGGGTGACTATGGCTACACCTTC. Its protein product is CASSFPGQGDYGYTF.

The rearrangement joins TRBV6-5 to TRBJ2-2; D remains unclear. Germline CDR1 reads MNHEY; CDR2 reads SVGAGI. The CDR3 has 13 amino acids. Trimming pared 4 bases from V and 6 bases from J, leaving 9 bases between. CDR3 residues: CASSSAMAGELFF. The DNA of the CDR3 is TGTGCCAGCAGTTCCGCAATGGCCGGGGAGCTGTTTTTT.